Shown below are 10 T cell receptor beta chains from a single sample sequenced in a study of blood T cell repertoires in COVID-19. Method: immunoSEQ multiplex PCR; TCRdb's copy keeps in-frame clones and lacks some. The repertoire consists of some 120,000 clones, with approximately 82% occurring once and the leading ten covering under 3%. Sequencing was carried out using peripheral blood. The receptors stem from a man between 25 and 39 years old with acute or convalescent COVID-19.

This chain links TRBV5-1 with TRBJ2-2; the D gene is possibly TRBD2 (5 bases). The CDR3 is 13 residues long. The V gene's germline CDR1 is SGHRS and CDR2 YFSETQ. V gave up 4 bases and J gave up 2 bases, with 6 bases separating them. CDR3 DNA: TGCGCCAGCAGCCCGGGAAACACCGGGGAGCTGTTTTTT. This codes for CASSPGNTGELFF.

The chain couples TRBV9 to TRBJ2-1; TRBD2 matches 12 bases. The CDR3 spans 16 residues. J gave up 9 bases and V 0 bases, and 7 bases lay outside the gene matches. Germline CDR1 is SGDLS and CDR2 is YYNGEE. CDR3: CASSVDPSGRVGEQFF. The DNA of the CDR3 is TGTGCCAGCAGCGTAGATCCTAGCGGGAGGGTCGGTGAGCAGTTCTTC.

The chain uses TRBV5-1 and TRBJ2-1; 14 bases map to TRBD2. Germline V CDR1 and CDR2: SGHRS, YFSETQ. The CDR3 runs 15 residues. V lost 3 bases and J lost 5; bases outside the gene matches: 1. Written as DNA, the CDR3 is TGCGCCAGCAGCTCGGGACTAGCGGGAGACAATGAGCAGTTCTTC. Amino acid sequence: CASSSGLAGDNEQFF.

The chain couples TRBV18 to TRBJ1-1; 8 nucleotides line up with TRBD1. CDR3 size: 15 residues. Trimming took 1 base from V and 11 from J; bases not matched to a gene: 12. The germline V gene encodes CDR1 KGHSH and CDR2 LQKENI. Written as DNA, the CDR3 is TGTGCCAGCTCACCACGTTACGAGACAGGGGTGCGGGCTTTCTTT. It yields the protein CASSPRYETGVRAFF.

The chain employs TRBV9 and TRBJ2-2, with 7 bases identical to TRBD2. V lost 6 bases, J lost 3 bases, and 8 bases stayed unmatched. The CDR3 is 15 residues long. Germline V lookup: CDR1 SGDLS, CDR2 YYNGEE. The CDR3 DNA is TGTGCCAGCATGGCAGGCGGGAGTGACACCGGGGAGCTGTTTTTT. This gives the protein CASMAGGSDTGELFF.

The rearrangement joins TRBV30 to TRBJ1-2, with 8 bases lining up with TRBD1. Germline V CDR1 and CDR2: GTSNPN, SVGIG (reference sequence). The CDR3 spans 13 residues. Trimming took 4 bases from V and 6 from J; bases not matched to a gene: 7. This CDR3 reads CAWNLQGAHGYTF. The CDR3 coding sequence is TGTGCCTGGAATCTGCAGGGGGCGCATGGCTACACCTTC.

The gene calls are TRBV5-1 and TRBJ2-5; the match to TRBD1 covers 7 bases. The CDR3 totals 14 residues. Trimming cost V 2 bases and J 3 bases; bases outside gene matches: 4. From germline, CDR1 is SGHRS and CDR2 YFSETQ. The CDR3 DNA is TGCGCCAGCAGCTTTGGGACAGATAAAGAGACCCAGTACTTC. It encodes CASSFGTDKETQYF. Based on the CDR3 plus reference TRBV5-1 and TRBJ2-5, the full variable domain is KAGVTQTPRYLIKTRGQQVTLSCSPISGHRSVSWYQQTPGQGLQFLFEYFSETQRNKGNFPGRFSGRQFSNSRSEMNVSTLELGDSALYLCASSFGTDKETQYFGPGTRLLVL.

The table lists this clone with a count of one. V usage is TRBV7-3 and J usage is TRBJ2-3; 8 bases line up with TRBD2. The CDR3 consists of 17 residues. V gave up 1 base and J gave up 8 bases; unmatched junction bases: 14. In germline, CDR1 is SGHTA, CDR2 FQGTGA. CDR3 protein: CASSLNPAAGGPGTQYF. Here the CDR3 DNA reads TGTGCCAGCAGCTTAAACCCCGCGGCGGGGGGCCCTGGTACGCAGTATTTT.

This chain joins TRBV10-3 and TRBJ1-2, with 8 bases that match TRBD1. This CDR3 region has 12 residues. The V and J ends lost 11 bases and 6 bases, in that order; junction bases with no gene match: 8. Germline CDR1 reads ENHRY; CDR2 reads SYGVKD. Here the CDR3 DNA reads TGTGCCGTCTCGGGACAGGAGAATGGCTACACCTTC. Translation gives CAVSGQENGYTF.

The V gene is TRBV7-9, the J gene TRBJ1-2; the D gene is possibly TRBD1 (6 bases). CDR3 size: 14 residues. Germline assignment: CDR1 SEHNR and CDR2 FQNEAQ (reference sequence). The V gene lost 5 bases and the J gene lost 0 bases, with 10 bases spanning the gap. The CDR3, as DNA: TGTGCCAGCAGCCCGACAGGAGCTAACTATGGCTACACCTTC. Its translation: CASSPTGANYGYTF.